The 8 T cell receptor beta chains given below trace back to one sample, sequenced in a study of blood T cells in healthy people across ages. A second 7 to 11 cycle PCR used barcoded and J-beta primers. TCRdb ran MiXCR on the 5' RACE reads and lists one entry per CDR3 protein. The repertoire holds 710,000 or so distinct CDR3 sequences, with roughly 20% as singletons. Material: blood. These receptors originate from a man in his 70s in good health.

In its sample, this clonotype was seen a few times. The chain combines TRBV10-1 with TRBJ1-1, with D tentatively TRBD1 (5 bases). Between the trimmed V and J ends, which lost 4 bases and 1 base, there was a span of 13 bases. CDR3 size: 15 residues. Germline CDR1 and CDR2: WNHNN and SYGVQD (reference sequence). The CDR3 sequence: CASSAPGRTNTEAFF. CDR3 nucleotides: TGCGCCAGCAGTGCTCCGGGACGGACGAACACTGAAGCTTTCTTT.

In its sample, this clonotype was seen a few times. The gene calls are TRBV18 and TRBJ2-7; 7 bases match TRBD2. CDR3 length: 15 amino acids. Germline V gene sequence: CDR1 KGHSH, CDR2 LQKENI. J was trimmed by 3 bases and V by 8 bases; bases with no gene match: 13. In nucleotides, the CDR3 is TGTGCCAGCGCTAGCGGAAGTGCGTTTCTCTACGAGCAGTACTTC. Protein product: CASASGSAFLYEQYF. Supplemented by reference TRBV18 and TRBJ2-7, the full variable domain reads NAGVMQNPRHLVRRRGQEARLRCSPMKGHSHVYWYRQLPEEGLKFMVYLQKENIIDESGMPKERFSAEFPKEGPSILRIQQVVRGDSAAYFCASASGSAFLYEQYFGPGTRLTVT.

This clonotype showed up just a few times. CDR3: CASSPRARNTGELFF. The CDR3 coding sequence is TGTGCCAGCAGTCCCAGGGCGAGGAACACCGGGGAGCTGTTTTTT. The chain uses TRBV3-1 and TRBJ2-2, with D possibly TRBD1 on 5 matching bases. This CDR3 has 15 amino acids. Trimming took off 6 bases at V and 1 base at J, with 12 bases between the two ends. From germline, CDR1 is LGHDT and CDR2 YNNKEL (reference sequence).

This clonotype was counted a few times. V gene TRBV12-3 or TRBV12-4 combines with J gene TRBJ2-3, with TRBD1 identical over 9 bases. This CDR3 region has 14 residues. The ends lost 7 bases at V and 3 bases at J; junction bases unmatched: 5. The CDR3 protein is CASTRDRETDTQYF. The CDR3 coding sequence is TGTGCCAGCACCCGGGACAGGGAGACAGATACGCAGTATTTT.

This clonotype appeared a few times. The V call is TRBV5-1, the J call TRBJ2-3; 8 nucleotides align to TRBD2. The germline V gene encodes CDR1 SGHRS and CDR2 YFSETQ. V lost 0 bases to trimming and J lost 6 bases; unmatched junction nucleotides: 9. This CDR3 contains 16 residues. In DNA form, the CDR3 reads TGCGCCAGCAGCTTGGTACTAGCGGTTCCCCCGGATACGCAGTATTTT. It yields the protein CASSLVLAVPPDTQYF.

The chain couples TRBV3-1 to TRBJ2-3; the D is unclear. Trimming removed 1 base at V and 6 bases at J, with 11 bases between. The germline V gene encodes CDR1 LGHDT and CDR2 YNNKEL (reference sequence). The CDR3 covers 14 residues. The DNA for the CDR3 is TGTGCCAGCAGCCAAGGGGCGTCGAGGGATACGCAGTATTTT. Translation: CASSQGASRDTQYF.

The CDR3 nucleotides are TGTGCCAGCAGCTTCATTGGGACTAGCGGCACAGATACGCAGTATTTT. Translation gives CASSFIGTSGTDTQYF. This chain joins TRBV7-9 and TRBJ2-3, with 10 bases fitting TRBD2. V lost 3 bases and J lost 1; bases outside the gene matches: 4. Germline values: CDR1 SEHNR, CDR2 FQNEAQ (reference sequence). This CDR3 spans 16 amino acids.

The table lists this clonotype with a few counts. The V gene is TRBV4-2, the J gene TRBJ2-1; 10 bases match TRBD2. CDR1 is LGHNA and CDR2 is YNFKEQ in the germline V gene. The V segment lost 4 bases and the J segment 3 bases; nucleotides outside the gene matches: 6. The CDR3 is made up of 16 amino acids. The CDR3 spells CASSPTGTSVYNEQFF. CDR3 DNA sequence: TGTGCCAGCAGCCCAACCGGGACTAGCGTCTACAATGAGCAGTTCTTC.